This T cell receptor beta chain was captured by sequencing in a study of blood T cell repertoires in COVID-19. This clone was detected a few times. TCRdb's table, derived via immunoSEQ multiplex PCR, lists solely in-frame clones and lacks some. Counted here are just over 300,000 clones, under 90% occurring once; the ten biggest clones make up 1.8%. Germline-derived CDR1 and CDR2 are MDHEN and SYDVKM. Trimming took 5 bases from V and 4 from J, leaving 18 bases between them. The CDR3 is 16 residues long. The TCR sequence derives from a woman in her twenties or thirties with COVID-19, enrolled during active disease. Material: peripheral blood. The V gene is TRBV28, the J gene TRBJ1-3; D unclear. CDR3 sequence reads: CASSTNPQVSGNTIYF. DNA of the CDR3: TGTGCCAGCAGTACTAACCCGCAAGTATCCGGAAACACCATATATTTT.